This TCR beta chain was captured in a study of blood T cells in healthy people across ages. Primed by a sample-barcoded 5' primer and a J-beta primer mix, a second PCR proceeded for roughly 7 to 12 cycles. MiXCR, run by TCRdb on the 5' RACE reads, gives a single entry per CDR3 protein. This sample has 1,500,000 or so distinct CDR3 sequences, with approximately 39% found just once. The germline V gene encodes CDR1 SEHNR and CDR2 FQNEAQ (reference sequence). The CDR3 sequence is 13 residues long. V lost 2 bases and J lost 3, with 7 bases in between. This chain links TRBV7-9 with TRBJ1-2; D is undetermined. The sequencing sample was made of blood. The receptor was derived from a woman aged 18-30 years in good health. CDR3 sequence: CASSLRADYGYTF. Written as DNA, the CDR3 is TGTGCCAGCAGCTTAAGGGCCGACTATGGCTACACCTTC. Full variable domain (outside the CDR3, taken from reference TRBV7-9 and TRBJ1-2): DTGVSQNPRHKITKRGQNVTFRCDPISEHNRLYWYRQTLGQGPEFLTYFQNEAQLEKSRLLSDRFSAERPKGSFSTLEIQRTEQGDSAMYLCASSLRADYGYTFGSGTRLTVV.